The sequence of this T cell receptor (beta chain) was determined in a study of PD-L1 blockade in urothelial cancer. Looking at the study overall: The researchers analyzed blood 3 weeks (second dose) and 6 weeks after treatment start.

Sample time point: pretreatment peripheral blood. Using immunoSEQ multiplex PCR, the repertoire was profiled, and TCRdb retains in-frame clones only, with some absent. The sample yields about 74,000 clones, about nine tenths seen once. Trimming cost V 5 bases and J 6 bases; bases outside gene matches: 11. This CDR3 comprises 17 residues. Germline V CDR1 and CDR2: SGHAT, FQDESV (reference sequence). The source material was PBMCs, sampled around atezolizumab (anti-PD-L1) treatment. The receptor's source is a man between 70 and 80 years old with urothelial cancer. V usage is TRBV11-1 and J usage is TRBJ2-2; 11 bases are a match to TRBD2. CDR3 sequence: CASSRLAGGTSAGELFF. Written as DNA, the CDR3 is TGTGCCAGCAGCCGTCTAGCGGGAGGAACCAGCGCCGGGGAGCTGTTTTTT.